Listed below are T cell receptor beta chains from one sample, sequenced in a study of brain T cells in children with intractable seizures. Repertoires were generated with immunoSEQ multiplex PCR, while TCRdb's copy carries only in-frame clones and drops some. The data contain under 150,000 clones, approximately 94% of them singletons. The material sequenced was peripheral blood, taken at surgery. All receptors come from a boy younger than two with hemimegalencephaly and intractable seizures. The CDR3 runs from the conserved cysteine through the conserved F or W. The order of the fields is clone size, V gene, J gene, D gene, CDR3 protein, CDR3 DNA. The D gene is left open where the match is weak. Clone size is not always given. Where it is, it says once, few, many or a class for expanded clones.

>NA|TRBV5-1|TRBJ2-2|NA
CASSLLAEGTGELFF
TGCGCCAGCAGCTTGCTGGCAGAGGGCACCGGGGAGCTGTTTTTT
>NA|TRBV29-1|TRBJ1-1|NA
CSVGLNTEAFF
TGCAGCGTTGGGCTGAACACTGAAGCTTTCTTT
>NA|TRBV6-5|TRBJ1-5|NA
CASRFSSNQPQHF
TGTGCCAGCAGATTCTCTAGCAATCAGCCCCAGCATTTT
>NA|TRBV2|TRBJ2-7|NA
CASRYNFFGEQYF
TGTGCCAGCAGGTATAACTTCTTTGGAGAGCAGTACTTC
>NA|TRBV28|TRBJ2-7|TRBD2
CASSLGLAGGIHEQYF
TGTGCCAGCAGTCTCGGACTAGCGGGAGGGATCCACGAGCAGTACTTC
>NA|TRBV7-3|TRBJ2-1|NA
CASSSTGFYNEQFF
TGTGCCAGCAGCTCGACAGGTTTCTACAATGAGCAGTTCTTC
>NA|TRBV4-3|TRBJ1-6|NA
CASSQDNNSPLHF
TGCGCCAGCAGCCAAGATAATAATTCACCCCTCCACTTT
>NA|TRBV6-5|TRBJ2-7|NA
CASSYSFGVEQYF
TGTGCCAGCAGTTACTCTTTCGGCGTCGAGCAGTACTTC
>NA|TRBV5-4|TRBJ1-2|NA
CASSSTDRAWGYTF
TGTGCCAGCAGCTCCACGGACCGGGCCTGGGGCTACACCTTC
>NA|TRBV2|TRBJ2-6|NA
CASSGALGANVLTF
TGTGCCAGCAGTGGAGCCCTCGGGGCCAACGTCCTGACTTTC
>NA|TRBV2|TRBJ2-3|TRBD2
CASSPSGRSSTDTQYF
TGTGCCAGCAGCCCTAGCGGGAGGTCGAGCACAGATACGCAGTATTTT
>NA|TRBV14|TRBJ2-1|TRBD1
CASSPPLPDRENEQFF
TGTGCCAGCAGCCCTCCACTCCCCGACAGGGAGAATGAGCAGTTCTTC
>NA|TRBV7-8|TRBJ2-5|TRBD2
CASSLPTAGEETQYF
TGTGCCAGCAGCCTACCCACGGCGGGAGAAGAGACCCAGTACTTC
>NA|TRBV14|TRBJ1-2|NA
CASSQVAYGYTF
TGTGCCAGCAGCCAAGTTGCCTATGGCTACACCTTC
>NA|TRBV5-1|TRBJ1-5|TRBD1
CASSEGQGNQPQHF
TGCGCCAGCAGCGAGGGACAGGGCAATCAGCCCCAGCATTTT
>NA|TRBV28|TRBJ1-5|NA
CASSPPPGVRQPQHF
TGTGCCAGCAGTCCCCCCCCAGGGGTCCGCCAGCCCCAGCATTTT
>NA|TRBV5-1|TRBJ1-1|NA
CASSYPGHRSTEAFF
TGCGCCAGCAGCTACCCGGGACATAGGAGTACTGAAGCTTTCTTT
>NA|TRBV23-1|TRBJ1-3|NA
CASSRVGPYSGNTIYF
TGCGCCAGCAGTCGGGTGGGCCCTTACTCTGGAAACACCATATATTTT
>NA|TRBV11-3|TRBJ2-1|NA
CASSLVRDPYNEQFF
TGTGCCAGCAGCTTAGTTAGGGACCCCTACAATGAGCAGTTCTTC
>NA|TRBV15|TRBJ1-2|TRBD1
CATSRDVPADRGGGYTF
TGTGCCACCAGCAGAGATGTTCCGGCAGACAGGGGGGGAGGCTACACCTTC
>NA|TRBV7-2|TRBJ1-1|TRBD1
CASSSGPGGDTEAFF
TGTGCCAGCAGCTCCGGTCCAGGGGGGGACACTGAAGCTTTCTTT
>NA|TRBV28|TRBJ1-5|NA
CASSRRTGGYQPQHF
TGTGCCAGCAGTCGAAGGACTGGGGGCTATCAGCCCCAGCATTTT
>NA|TRBV5-1|TRBJ2-7|NA
CASSLSSYEQYF
TGCGCCAGCAGCCTCAGCTCCTACGAGCAGTACTTC
>NA|TRBV10-3|TRBJ2-2|TRBD1
CAISESPGTGSGELFF
TGTGCCATCAGTGAGTCACCGGGGACAGGGTCCGGGGAGCTGTTTTTT
>NA|TRBV28|TRBJ1-4|TRBD1
CASSPRQGAANEKLFF
TGTGCCAGCAGCCCTAGACAGGGGGCGGCTAATGAAAAACTGTTTTTT
>few|TRBV6-2/TRBV6-3|TRBJ2-7|NA
CASSYPHEQYF
TGTGCCAGCAGTTACCCCCACGAGCAGTACTTC
>NA|TRBV7-3|TRBJ2-1|TRBD2
CASSLGTSGSLVNEQFF
TGTGCCAGCAGCTTAGGGACTAGCGGGAGTTTGGTCAATGAGCAGTTCTTC
>NA|TRBV19|TRBJ2-5|TRBD2
CASSIGASGRRETQYF
TGTGCCAGTAGTATAGGGGCTAGCGGGAGGAGAGAGACCCAGTACTTC
>NA|TRBV9|TRBJ1-2|NA
CASSVGGNGYTF
TGTGCCAGCAGCGTAGGAGGGAACGGCTACACCTTC
>NA|TRBV7-3|TRBJ1-1|NA
CASSLEGSGTEAFF
TGTGCCAGCAGCTTGGAGGGGTCAGGGACTGAAGCTTTCTTT
>NA|TRBV24-1|TRBJ2-3|TRBD2
CATSDWGGRTDTQYF
TGTGCCACCAGTGATTGGGGGGGAAGAACAGATACGCAGTATTTT
>NA|TRBV7-9|TRBJ2-2|TRBD2
CASSLALSGLHKGELFF
TGTGCCAGCAGCCTAGCCCTTAGCGGGCTTCACAAAGGGGAGCTGTTTTTT
>NA|TRBV6-5|TRBJ2-1|TRBD2
CASSQGLATYNEQFF
TGTGCCAGCAGCCAGGGACTAGCGACCTACAATGAGCAGTTCTTC
>NA|TRBV19|TRBJ2-7|TRBD2
CASSQMAGLAGSTLYEQYF
TGTGCCAGTAGTCAAATGGCGGGACTAGCGGGGTCCACCCTCTACGAGCAGTACTTC
>NA|TRBV6-1|TRBJ2-5|NA
CASSEMGRKETQYF
TGTGCCAGCAGTGAAATGGGGCGGAAAGAGACCCAGTACTTC
>NA|TRBV19|TRBJ2-6|NA
CASSIPTGTGANVLTF
TGTGCCAGTAGCATCCCCACAGGGACTGGGGCCAACGTCCTGACTTTC
>NA|TRBV7-2|TRBJ1-2|NA
CASSFDRPYGYTF
TGTGCCAGCAGCTTCGACAGGCCCTATGGCTACACCTTC
>NA|TRBV19|TRBJ1-1|NA
CASSIQAGGNTEAFF
TGTGCCAGTAGTATCCAAGCTGGTGGGAACACTGAAGCTTTCTTT
>once|TRBV18|TRBJ2-2|NA
CASSPIESGELFF
TGTGCCAGCTCACCAATCGAGTCCGGGGAGCTGTTTTTT
>NA|TRBV7-2|TRBJ2-2|NA
CASRPPRDGLNTGELFF
TGTGCCAGCAGACCCCCGCGGGACGGACTTAACACCGGGGAGCTGTTTTTT
>NA|TRBV18|TRBJ2-1|TRBD1
CASSLGTGGNNEQFF
TGTGCCAGCTCACTCGGGACAGGGGGCAACAATGAGCAGTTCTTC
>NA|TRBV5-1|TRBJ1-1|NA
CASSLGLGGPEAFF
TGCGCCAGCAGCTTGGGATTGGGGGGTCCTGAAGCTTTCTTT
>few|TRBV28|TRBJ1-4|NA
CASRAYGATNEKLFF
TGTGCCAGCAGGGCCTACGGGGCAACTAATGAAAAACTGTTTTTT
>once|TRBV19|TRBJ1-1|NA
CASSPRVGVSGPEAFF
TGTGCCAGTAGTCCCAGAGTGGGGGTATCGGGTCCTGAAGCTTTCTTT